Presented here are 25 T cell receptor beta chains from one specimen sequenced in a study of T-cell memory formation after mild COVID-19. TCRdb fed the 5' RACE reads into MiXCR, producing one record per CDR3 protein. This sample carries fewer than 700,000 distinct CDR3 sequences, about a fifth of them seen once, and the ten largest clones take 7% to 9%. The sample comprised PBMCs or a T cell subset sorted from them (not recorded which). The origin of the receptors is an adult woman who had mild COVID-19 (a few samples of this study predate the infection). Cell type and time point are not known.

The chain links TRBV5-1 to TRBJ1-2, with TRBD1 as a possible D gene (6 bases). V lost 0 bases and J 8 bases, leaving 11 bases between the germline ends. Per germline, CDR1 SGHRS and CDR2 YFSETQ. The length of the CDR3 is 13 residues. CDR3 DNA: TGCGCCAGCAGCTTGGAGGTACAGGGAGGCTACACCTTC. The encoded protein is CASSLEVQGGYTF.

The genes are TRBV2 and TRBJ1-2; possible D gene TRBD1, 5 bases. The germline gives CDR1 SNHLY, CDR2 FYNNEI. The CDR3 extends over 15 amino acids. V shed 4 bases and J shed 1 base, with 13 bases lying between them. CDR3 residues: CASSAGHAFNYGYTF. CDR3 DNA: TGTGCCAGCAGTGCTGGACACGCATTTAACTATGGCTACACCTTC.

This clonotype was picked up a small number of times. The chain is built from TRBV18 and TRBJ1-1; D gene unclear. CDR1 and CDR2 from the germline V gene are KGHSH and LQKENI. The CDR3 runs 15 residues. Trimming shortened V by 0 bases and J by 0 bases, and 8 bases separated the two germline ends. The CDR3 bases are TGTGCCAGCTCACCACCCAACACGTTGAACACTGAAGCTTTCTTT. It specifies CASSPPNTLNTEAFF.

The genes are TRBV4-3 and TRBJ2-1, with D possibly being TRBD2 (6 bases). With 5 bases removed from V and 3 bases from J, the gap between germline ends came to 14 bases. Per germline, CDR1 LGHNA and CDR2 YSLEER. CDR3 length equals 15 residues. In DNA, the CDR3 is TGCGCCAGCAGCACGGGGGTGGCCTACTACAATGAGCAGTTCTTC. Amino acid sequence: CASSTGVAYYNEQFF.

This clonotype has only a few counts. The V call is TRBV27, the J call TRBJ1-1; TRBD1 agrees at 8 bases. This CDR3 has 12 residues. The germline gives CDR1 MNHEY, CDR2 SMNVEV (reference sequence). V was clipped by 8 bases and J by 8 bases; unmatched bases: 7. CDR3: CASGQRQGEAFF. As DNA, the CDR3 is TGTGCCAGCGGCCAAAGACAGGGGGAAGCTTTCTTT.

This clonotype occurred once. The chain joins TRBV2 to TRBJ2-2; 8 positions match TRBD1. V lost 4 bases, J lost 4 bases, and 2 bases stayed unmatched. The CDR3 covers 14 residues. Germline V gives CDR1 SNHLY, CDR2 FYNNEI. The CDR3 nucleotides read TGTGCCAGCAGTGTTGACAGGGGCACCGGGGAGCTGTTTTTT. Translating gives CASSVDRGTGELFF.

This rearrangement joins TRBV20-1 to TRBJ1-3; D is perhaps TRBD1 (6 bases). Germline assignment: CDR1 DFQATT and CDR2 SNEGSKA (reference sequence). This CDR3 contains 14 residues. The V end was cut by 0 bases, the J end by 8 bases, with 14 bases between. The CDR3 DNA follows: TGCAGTGCTAGAGATCTGCAGGGGAGAGACACCATATATTTT. It is translated as CSARDLQGRDTIYF.

The chain carries TRBV5-1 and TRBJ2-1, with TRBD2 matching over 11 bases. Germline CDR1 is SGHRS and CDR2 is YFSETQ. The CDR3 totals 17 residues. After removal of 1 base from V and 5 bases from J, the junction contained 8 bases not matched to a gene. In DNA, the CDR3 is TGCGCCAGCAGCTTGACCTTAGCGGGAGGGCCTAACAATGAGCAGTTCTTC. Translated: CASSLTLAGGPNNEQFF.

The CDR3 DNA follows: TGTGCCACCAGTCGGCGGGAGGGTTACAATGAGCAGTTCTTC. As protein: CATSRREGYNEQFF. The chain has TRBV24-1 and TRBJ2-1, with TRBD2 identical over 9 bases. Germline loops: CDR1 KGHDR, CDR2 SFDVKD. This CDR3 comprises 14 residues. The V and J ends lost 6 bases and 4 bases, in that order; junction bases with no gene match: 3.

This sequence joins TRBV12-3 or TRBV12-4 and TRBJ1-4; TRBD1 is a possible D gene (5 bases). CDR3 size: 14 residues. Trimming removed 3 bases at V and 6 bases at J, with 11 bases between. CDR3 DNA: TGTGCCAGCAGTTTTGGGGCGCGAGATGAAAAACTGTTTTTT. Translated, it gives CASSFGARDEKLFF.

This chain joins TRBV20-1 and TRBJ2-2, with 11 bases lining up with TRBD2. Germline-derived CDR1 and CDR2 are DFQATT and SNEGSKA (reference sequence). This CDR3 is 17 amino acids long. V gave up 1 base and J gave up 2 bases; unmatched junction bases: 6. The CDR3 loop reads CSARAVSGGANTGELFF. The CDR3 DNA sequence: TGCAGTGCTAGAGCGGTTAGCGGGGGGGCAAACACCGGGGAGCTGTTTTTT.

CDR3 sequence reads: CASSLAQTGAPSYEQYF. CDR3 sequence (DNA): TGTGCCAGCAGTTTAGCTCAAACAGGGGCCCCGTCCTACGAGCAGTACTTC. The rearrangement links TRBV12-3 or TRBV12-4 to TRBJ2-7, with 7 bases matching TRBD1. This CDR3 has 17 amino acids. With V trimmed by 0 bases and J by 1 base, 9 bases remained unmatched.

The V gene is TRBV10-3, the J gene TRBJ2-3; maybe TRBD1 (5 bases). The end of the DNA is better explained by TRBJ2-1, so the J call may be wrong. CDR3 length: 12 residues. The germline gives CDR1 ENHRY, CDR2 SYGVKD. This CDR3 reads CAISAKGDEQFF. DNA of the CDR3: TGTGCCATCAGTGCAAAAGGGGATGAGCAGTTCTTC.

The chain has TRBV24-1 and TRBJ2-2; the match to TRBD1 covers 10 bases. Germline-derived CDR1 and CDR2 are KGHDR and SFDVKD. V dropped 7 bases and J dropped 5; count of bases not matched to a gene: 6. CDR3 length: 15 amino acids. CDR3 sequence: CATRTGTGETGELFF. CDR3 sequence (DNA): TGTGCCACCAGAACCGGGACAGGGGAAACCGGGGAGCTGTTTTTT.

The chain joins TRBV5-1 to TRBJ1-2; 9 positions agree with TRBD1. Trimming took 3 bases from V and 8 from J; bases not matched to a gene: 14. Germline CDR1 reads SGHRS; CDR2 reads YFSETQ. CDR3 size: 16 residues. Written as DNA, the CDR3 is TGCGCCAGCAGCTCTAATCCGGGACAGGGAGGTTACGGCTACACCTTC. Its translation is CASSSNPGQGGYGYTF. Full variable domain (rest looked up from reference TRBV5-1 and TRBJ1-2): KAGVTQTPRYLIKTRGQQVTLSCSPISGHRSVSWYQQTPGQGLQFLFEYFSETQRNKGNFPGRFSGRQFSNSRSEMNVSTLELGDSALYLCASSSNPGQGGYGYTFGSGTRLTVV.

The chain links TRBV3-1 to TRBJ1-2, with D possibly matching TRBD1 (5 bases). Looked up from germline, CDR1 is LGHDT and CDR2 is YNNKEL (reference sequence). Trimming left V 6 bases short and J 8 bases short, with 16 bases between. The CDR3 sequence is 13 residues long. This CDR3 reads CASSRGPGRGYTF. The CDR3, as DNA: TGTGCCAGCAGTCGGGGCCCAGGAAGGGGCTACACCTTC.

A few counts support this clonotype. The gene calls are TRBV4-2 and TRBJ1-3, with a possible D match to TRBD1 (5 bases). V lost 5 bases and J lost 0, with 17 bases in between. From germline, CDR1 is LGHNA and CDR2 YNFKEQ. The CDR3 length is 17 residues. This chain's CDR3 is CASSEGVTSLSGNTIYF. The CDR3 region has the DNA TGTGCCAGCAGCGAAGGGGTCACTTCGCTCTCTGGAAACACCATATATTTT.

This clonotype was observed a few times. The gene calls are TRBV7-9 and TRBJ1-1, with unresolved D. Per germline, CDR1 SEHNR and CDR2 FQNEAQ (reference sequence). Between the trimmed V and J ends, which lost 1 base and 1 base, there was a span of 10 bases. The CDR3 is made up of 15 amino acids. CDR3 residues: CASSLVSPQNTEAFF. Here the CDR3 DNA reads TGTGCCAGCAGCTTAGTTTCGCCACAGAACACTGAAGCTTTCTTT.

This clonotype has a handful of counts. This rearrangement joins TRBV7-9 to TRBJ2-5; D gene ambiguous. The ends were cut back, 4 bases at V and 5 bases at J, with 11 bases in the middle. CDR1 and CDR2 (germline): SEHNR, FQNEAQ (reference sequence). This CDR3 has 13 amino acids. The CDR3 sequence is CASSSLGFETQYF. DNA for the CDR3: TGTGCCAGCAGCTCCCTAGGGTTCGAGACCCAGTACTTC. Full variable domain (outside the CDR3, taken from reference TRBV7-9 and TRBJ2-5): DTGVSQNPRHKITKRGQNVTFRCDPISEHNRLYWYRQTLGQGPEFLTYFQNEAQLEKSRLLSDRFSAERPKGSFSTLEIQRTEQGDSAMYLCASSSLGFETQYFGPGTRLLVL.

The chain joins TRBV6-1 to TRBJ2-5; 9 bases align to TRBD2. With V trimmed by 4 bases and J by 4 bases, 7 bases remained unmatched. Germline V gene lookup returns CDR1 MNHNS and CDR2 SASEGT. The CDR3 covers 15 residues. The CDR3 DNA is TGTGCCAGCAGTGTCGCGGGGGGGCCGGGAGAGACCCAGTACTTC. Encoded protein: CASSVAGGPGETQYF.

The genes are TRBV15 and TRBJ1-1; D is unresolved. V was pared by 0 bases and J by 8 bases, with 7 bases between. The germline gives CDR1 LNHNV, CDR2 YYDKDF (reference sequence). The CDR3 loop spans 12 amino acids. CDR3 DNA: TGTGCCACCAGCAGAGATTCGGGCGAAGCTTTCTTT. This gives the protein CATSRDSGEAFF.

The chain links TRBV12-3 or TRBV12-4 to TRBJ2-7; D unclear. The CDR3 runs to 11 residues. V lost 6 bases and J 7 bases, leaving 10 bases between the germline ends. The CDR3: CASRARSEQYF. The CDR3 nucleotides are TGTGCCAGCAGGGCCCGGTCGGAGCAGTACTTC.

V and J are TRBV9 and TRBJ2-7; D assignment may be TRBD1 or TRBD2 (5 bases each). The CDR3 covers 15 residues. CDR1 and CDR2 from the germline V gene are SGDLS and YYNGEE. V lost 3 bases, J lost 0 bases, and 13 bases lay in between. CDR3 in amino acids: CASSAGRLSSYEQYF. CDR3 nucleotides: TGTGCCAGCAGCGCGGGACGCCTGAGCTCCTACGAGCAGTACTTC.

This clonotype was observed a few times. The gene calls are TRBV7-9 and TRBJ2-1, with 8 nucleotides matching TRBD2. The ends lost 1 base at V and 5 bases at J; junction bases unmatched: 1. CDR1 and CDR2 (germline): SEHNR, FQNEAQ (reference sequence). This CDR3 comprises 14 residues. CDR3 sequence: CASSLELADNEQFF. For the CDR3, the DNA is TGTGCCAGCAGCTTAGAACTAGCGGACAATGAGCAGTTCTTC.

This clonotype was observed a few times. This sequence joins TRBV4-1 and TRBJ2-7, with D maybe TRBD2 (5 bases). Germline values: CDR1 MGHRA, CDR2 YSYEKL. V shed 2 bases and J shed 4 bases, with 9 bases lying between them. The CDR3 is 13 amino acids. This chain's CDR3 is CASSQIGLYEQYF. The CDR3 nucleotides read TGCGCCAGCAGCCAAATCGGACTGTACGAGCAGTACTTC.